This T cell receptor (beta chain) was captured in a study of blood T cell repertoires in COVID-19 (dated by TCRdb to 2020 to 2022). Context from the whole study: Samples from collaborators originated in the United States, Italy and Spain and spanned both the acute and convalescent phases of COVID-19. The material from the prospective study consisted of cDNA or gDNA derived from T cells, B-cell-depleted T cells, or PBMCs. The dataset comprised deeply sampled blood TCRbeta repertoires from subjects exposed to, actively infected with, or recovered from COVID-19. The repertoires were made available in a free public database intended to serve as a resource for research on the immune response to SARS-CoV-2. Samples were obtained from the ongoing ImmuneRACE study (first 160 participants) and from roughly 1,300 subjects provided by 6 global collaborators. Nearly every sample came with metadata listing a de-identified subject ID, COVID-19 status, age in years and sex. Where available, HLA class I and class II types were obtained from metadata supplied by the sample provider rather than from assay-based typing.

Trimming accounts for 6 bases at V and 2 bases at J, while the number of junction bases matched to no gene is 12. The CDR3 runs 17 amino acids, cysteine and phenylalanine included. Solely the CDR3 DNA is kept, with 51 bases framed from the first base. The CDR1 and CDR2 encoded by the germline V gene (reference sequence) are LNHDA and SQIVND. As regards this clone: Its antigen is currently not known. One base away there is no much larger clone; base qualities are not given.

Each collaborating institution followed its own protocols to collect whole blood in K2EDTA tubes. For TCRbeta analysis, collaborators shipped samples as frozen whole blood, isolated PBMCs, or DNA extracted from either of those sample types. What the study reported, not specific to this receptor: The amount of clinical and demographic metadata varied by source and participant and was provided uncurated.

The immunoSEQ Assay, a bias-controlled multiplex PCR, was used to amplify TCRbeta CDR3 regions from genomic DNA. On the authors' methods: Nucleated cell counts per sample were estimated from amplification of reference gene primers within the assay. To quantify the absolute abundance of each unique TCRbeta CDR3 rearrangement, sequence reads were collapsed and filtered. For each sample, productive Simpson clonality was calculated as the square root of Simpson's diversity index over productive rearrangements. This is the immuneACCESS table as TCRdb keeps it, with only in-frame sequences that have V and J called. A part of the clones is gone; compared with another copy, unresolved V genes explain less than half, and the rest is unexplained. That table gives V, J and clone size, and the DNA gave D and trimming. The sample table contains tens of thousands of clones; only one count was recorded for approximately 86% of them. The ten largest clones add up to 4.5% to 5% of the sample.

Sequenced: peripheral blood. This TCR derives from a man aged 55 to 70 with acute or convalescent COVID-19. The sequence links TRBV19 to TRBJ1-5; the junction holds 8 bases that match TRBD1. The encoded CDR3 is CASRAGTGSVGNQPQHF. The bases are TGTGCCAGTAGAGCCGGGACAGGTTCGGTAGGCAATCAGCCCCAGCATTTT.